This T cell receptor beta chain was found in a study of cytomegalovirus exposure and HLA in healthy donors. Study-wide results and limits: A later analysis found that most CMV-associated TCR beta chains appeared HLA-restricted.

The PCR used 60 Vbeta and 13 Jbeta primers. Clones were sequenced by immunoSEQ multiplex PCR, and TCRdb holds only the in-frame ones, with some missing. The table records approximately 170,000 clones, 77% of them present only once. This clone occurred once. Its specificity is not known. The germline V gene encodes CDR1 GTSNPN and CDR2 SVGIG (reference sequence). The ends lost 3 bases at V and 8 bases at J; junction bases unmatched: 11. The CDR3 is 15 residues long. The chain links TRBV30 to TRBJ1-4, with 8 bases lining up with TRBD1. This receptor was obtained from a woman aged 40 to 49 in good health and CMV-seropositive. Input material: PBMCs. CDR3 sequence reads: CAWRSPDRAREKLFF. The CDR3 nucleotides are TGTGCCTGGAGGTCCCCGGACAGGGCTCGGGAAAAACTGTTTTTT.